This T cell receptor beta chain was recorded in a study of T cell responses to AZD1222 COVID-19 vaccine (dated by TCRdb to the early 2020s). Background on the whole study: A total of 233 trial participants underwent TCR sequencing, of whom about 210 had received two doses of AZD1222 and roughly 26 had received two doses of the MenACWY control vaccine. Trial participants were enrolled by age into subgroups of 18-55, 56-69 and 70-plus years, and about 150, 27 and 61 TCR-sequenced participants, respectively, were included in these subgroups. Results the study describes overall, beyond this receptor: Conclusions about previously exposed vaccinees were limited because only six AZD1222 recipients were SARS-CoV-2 seropositive at baseline. A significant rise in spike-specific TCR breadth and depth was observed after two AZD1222 doses relative to day 0 and relative to MenACWY recipients. Because no day 14 peak-response samples were available, the repertoires could be characterized only after the peak T cell response. Reportedly, close to half of the unique spike-specific TCRs recognized epitopes lying outside the regions that are mutated in the B.1.351 and B.1.1.7 variants. The vaccine-associated CD4 TCRs covered the entire spike protein, and the dominant responses fell in regions 160-218 and 743-854. In the small 56-69-year group, the increase in depth fell short of significance, most likely because of low power. Participants were mostly white British, with more females than males. The authors suggested clonal diversity may have been underestimated.

Concerning this clone itself: Its cognate antigen has yet to be identified. The input lacks base qualities; no much larger clone sits a single base away.

Read against the paper, the sample's time point label means: about 28 days (+/-7) after the second vaccine dose. AZD1222 recipients whose second dose came at about 4 weeks and those whose second dose came at about 12 weeks were combined into one group, since spike-specific TCR depth and breadth did not differ between the two schedules. Samples from vaccinated people were obtained from the UK trials COV001 and COV002, which included a single-blind randomized controlled phase 2/3 trial of AZD1222 (ChAdOx1 nCoV-19) in healthy adults. Trial participant PBMC samples were collected at day 0 and day 28 after the second dose for TCRbeta chain sequencing. The germline V gene provides CDR1 SGHTA and CDR2 FQGNSA. From its cysteine to its phenylalanine, the CDR3 spans 16 amino acids. The retained sequence is limited to the CDR3, 48 bases, with the frame set at the first base. V loses 5 bases, J loses 1 base, and the germline ends lie 17 bases apart.

The CDR3 regions of human TCRbeta chains were analyzed by immunosequencing. The study's own analysis went as follows. Repertoire TCRs were checked for matches against a reference library of SARS-CoV-2-specific TCRs that had been generated using the MIRA antigen-specificity platform. Breadth was defined as the fraction of unique TCRs that were SARS-CoV-2-associated. Depth was defined as the fraction of total T cells that were SARS-CoV-2-associated. Using the MIRA data, each spike-specific TCR was mapped to the spike region that the TCR reacts to and placed in a CD4 or CD8 class. Log10-transformed breadth and depth values were compared by one-way ANOVA with Sidak's multiple comparisons tests. Drawn from immuneACCESS, this table holds only the in-frame rearrangements with V and J called that TCRdb kept. Clones are partly lost; checked studies trace under half to an unresolved V gene and leave the rest unexplained. The V and J calls and the clone size are those of that table, but D and trimming were determined from the DNA. This sample holds nearly 110,000 clones; about 89% were observed only once. The ten largest clones add up to about 6.6% of the sample.

The starting material was peripheral blood, obtained 28 days after the second AZD1222 dose. The clonotype originates from an adult who received the AZD1222 COVID-19 vaccine. The chain is made from TRBV7-2 and TRBJ1-2, with TRBD1 tentatively as D gene (6 bases match). The sequence in DNA is TGTGCCAGCAGCCTTAAGCGGACAGAGTATAACTATGGCTACACCTTC. The translation is CASSLKRTEYNYGYTF.